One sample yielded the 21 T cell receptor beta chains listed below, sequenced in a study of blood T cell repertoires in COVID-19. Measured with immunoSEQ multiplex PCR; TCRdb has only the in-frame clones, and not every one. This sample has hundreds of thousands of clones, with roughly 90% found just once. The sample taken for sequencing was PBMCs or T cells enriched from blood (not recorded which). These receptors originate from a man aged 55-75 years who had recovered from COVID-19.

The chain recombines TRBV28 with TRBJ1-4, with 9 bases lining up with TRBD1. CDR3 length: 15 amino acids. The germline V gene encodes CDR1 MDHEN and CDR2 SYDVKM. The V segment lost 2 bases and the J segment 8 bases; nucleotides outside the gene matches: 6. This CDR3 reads CASSLTGTGREKLFF. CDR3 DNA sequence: TGTGCCAGCAGTTTAACAGGGACAGGGCGCGAAAAACTGTTTTTT. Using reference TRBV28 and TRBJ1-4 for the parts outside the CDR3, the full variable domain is DVKVTQSSRYLVKRTGEKVFLECVQDMDHENMFWYRQDPGLGLRLIYFSYDVKMKEKGDIPEGYSVSREKKERFSLILESASTNQTSMYLCASSLTGTGREKLFFGSGTQLSVL.

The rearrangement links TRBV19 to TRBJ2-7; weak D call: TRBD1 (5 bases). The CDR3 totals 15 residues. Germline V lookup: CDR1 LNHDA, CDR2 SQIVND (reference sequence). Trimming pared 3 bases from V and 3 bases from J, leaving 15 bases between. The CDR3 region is CASSISAQQVYEQYF. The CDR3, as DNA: TGTGCCAGTAGTATTTCAGCACAACAGGTCTACGAGCAGTACTTC.

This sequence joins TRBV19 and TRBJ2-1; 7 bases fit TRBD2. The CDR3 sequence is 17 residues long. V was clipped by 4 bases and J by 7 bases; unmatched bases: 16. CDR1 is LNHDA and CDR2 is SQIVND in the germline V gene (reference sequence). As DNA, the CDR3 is TGTGCCAGTAGTACCCGACGAGGGGCGGGAGCGGTAAATGAGCAGTTCTTC. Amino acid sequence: CASSTRRGAGAVNEQFF.

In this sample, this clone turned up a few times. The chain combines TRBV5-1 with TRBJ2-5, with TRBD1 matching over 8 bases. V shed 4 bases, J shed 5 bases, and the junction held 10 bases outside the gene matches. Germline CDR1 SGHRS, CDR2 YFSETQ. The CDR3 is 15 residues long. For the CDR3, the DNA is TGCGCCAGCAGCCCTGGACAGGGAGGTGTGGAGACCCAGTACTTC. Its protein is CASSPGQGGVETQYF.

CDR3 in DNA: TGTGCCACCCGCCCCGGGTCCAGCACAGATACGCAGTATTTT. The encoded protein is CATRPGSSTDTQYF. The chain is built from TRBV24-1 and TRBJ2-3; no clear D. The CDR3 covers 14 residues. V was clipped by 9 bases and J by 0 bases, with 12 bases between them. Germline CDR1 reads KGHDR; CDR2 reads SFDVKD.

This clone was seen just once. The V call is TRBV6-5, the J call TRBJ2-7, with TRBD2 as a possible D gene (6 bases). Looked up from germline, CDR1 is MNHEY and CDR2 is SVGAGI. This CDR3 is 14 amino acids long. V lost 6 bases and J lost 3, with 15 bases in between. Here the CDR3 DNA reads TGTGCCAGCAGGTCCCAGCGGGCTAACTACGAGCAGTACTTC. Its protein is CASRSQRANYEQYF.

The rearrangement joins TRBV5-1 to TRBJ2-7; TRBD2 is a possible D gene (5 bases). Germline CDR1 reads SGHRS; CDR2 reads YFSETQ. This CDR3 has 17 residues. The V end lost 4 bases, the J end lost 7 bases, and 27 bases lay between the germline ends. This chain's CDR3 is CASSPTEFSARLGEQYF. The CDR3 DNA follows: TGCGCCAGCAGCCCGACCGAGTTTAGCGCCAGGTTGGGGGAGCAGTACTTC.

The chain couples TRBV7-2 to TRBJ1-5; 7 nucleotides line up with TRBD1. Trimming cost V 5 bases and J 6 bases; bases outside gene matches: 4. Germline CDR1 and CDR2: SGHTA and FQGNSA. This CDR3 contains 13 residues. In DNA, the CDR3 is TGTGCCAGCAGCGCCCGACAGGGTCAGCCCCAGCATTTT. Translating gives CASSARQGQPQHF.

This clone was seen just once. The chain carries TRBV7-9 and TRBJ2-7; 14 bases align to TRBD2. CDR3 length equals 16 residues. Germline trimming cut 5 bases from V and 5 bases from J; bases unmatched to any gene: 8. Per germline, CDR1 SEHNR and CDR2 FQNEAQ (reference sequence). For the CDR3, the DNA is TGTGCCAGCAGCCCGGGACTAGCGGGAGTCGTCCACGAGCAGTACTTC. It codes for CASSPGLAGVVHEQYF.

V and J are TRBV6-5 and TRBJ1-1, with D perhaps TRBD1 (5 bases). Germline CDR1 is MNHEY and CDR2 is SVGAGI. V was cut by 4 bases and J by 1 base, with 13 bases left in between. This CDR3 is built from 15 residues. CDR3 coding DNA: TGTGCCAGCAGTTGGGGCCTTACAGGGAACACTGAAGCTTTCTTT. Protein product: CASSWGLTGNTEAFF.

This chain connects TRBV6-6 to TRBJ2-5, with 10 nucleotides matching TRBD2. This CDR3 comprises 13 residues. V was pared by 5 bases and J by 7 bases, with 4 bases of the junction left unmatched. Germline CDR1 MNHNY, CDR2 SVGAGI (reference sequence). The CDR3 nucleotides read TGTGCCAGCAGTACTAGCGGGATAGGGACCCAGTACTTC. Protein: CASSTSGIGTQYF.

The CDR3 region has the DNA TGTGCCAGCAGCGTAGCTGGGGGGACAGGGGGTTTGAATGAGCAGTTCTTC. Translated, it gives CASSVAGGTGGLNEQFF. The chain employs TRBV9 and TRBJ2-1; 11 nucleotides line up with TRBD1. The CDR3 is 17 residues long. Losses at the gene ends were 0 bases for V and 7 bases for J; bases not matched to a gene: 9. Germline-derived CDR1 and CDR2 are SGDLS and YYNGEE.

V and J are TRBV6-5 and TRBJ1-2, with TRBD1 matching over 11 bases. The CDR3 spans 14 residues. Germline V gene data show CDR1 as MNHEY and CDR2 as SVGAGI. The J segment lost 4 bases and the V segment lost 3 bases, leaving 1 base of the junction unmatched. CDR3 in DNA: TGTGCCAGCAGTTATGGGACAGGGGGCTATGGCTACACCTTC. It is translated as CASSYGTGGYGYTF.

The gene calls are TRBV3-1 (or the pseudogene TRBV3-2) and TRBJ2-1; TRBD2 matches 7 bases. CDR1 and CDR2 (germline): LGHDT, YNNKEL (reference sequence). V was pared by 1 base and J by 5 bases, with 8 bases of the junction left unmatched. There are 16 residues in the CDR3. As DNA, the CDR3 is TGTGCCAGCAGCCAAGGGGACTGGGGGGGAAACAATGAGCAGTTCTTC. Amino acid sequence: CASSQGDWGGNNEQFF.

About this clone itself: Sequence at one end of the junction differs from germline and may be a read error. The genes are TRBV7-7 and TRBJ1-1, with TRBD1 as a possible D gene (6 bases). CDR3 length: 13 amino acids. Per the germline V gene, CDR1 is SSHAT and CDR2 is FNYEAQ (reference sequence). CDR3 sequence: CASSVDRNTEAFF. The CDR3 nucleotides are TGTGCTAGCAGCGTGGACAGGAACACTGAAGCTTTCTTT.

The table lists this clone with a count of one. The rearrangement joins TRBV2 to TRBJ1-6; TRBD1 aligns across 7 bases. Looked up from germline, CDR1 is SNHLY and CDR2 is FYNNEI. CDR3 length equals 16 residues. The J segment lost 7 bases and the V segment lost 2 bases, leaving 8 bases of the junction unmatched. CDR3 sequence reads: CASSESGGTRNSPLHF. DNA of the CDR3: TGTGCCAGCAGTGAATCAGGGGGGACGAGAAATTCACCCCTCCACTTT.

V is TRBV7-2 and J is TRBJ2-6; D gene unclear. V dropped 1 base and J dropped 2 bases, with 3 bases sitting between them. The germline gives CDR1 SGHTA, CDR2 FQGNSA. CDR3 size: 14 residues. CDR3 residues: CASSLVTGANVLTF. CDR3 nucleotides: TGTGCCAGCAGCTTAGTAACTGGGGCCAACGTCCTGACTTTC.

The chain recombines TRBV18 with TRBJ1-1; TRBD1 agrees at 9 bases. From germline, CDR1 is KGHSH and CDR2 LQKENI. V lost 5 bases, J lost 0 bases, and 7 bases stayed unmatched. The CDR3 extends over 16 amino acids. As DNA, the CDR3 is TGTGCCAGCTCAGAATGGACAGGGGCGATGAACACTGAAGCTTTCTTT. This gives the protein CASSEWTGAMNTEAFF. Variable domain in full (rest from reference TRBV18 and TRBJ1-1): NAGVMQNPRHLVRRRGQEARLRCSPMKGHSHVYWYRQLPEEGLKFMVYLQKENIIDESGMPKERFSAEFPKEGPSILRIQQVVRGDSAAYFCASSEWTGAMNTEAFFGQGTRLTVV.

The CDR3 nucleotides are TGTGCCAGCAGCCCAAGAGGGCTAGCGGATTTAGGTGAGCAGTTCTTC. Amino acid sequence: CASSPRGLADLGEQFF. The chain combines TRBV11-2 with TRBJ2-1; 7 nucleotides align to TRBD2. Germline assignment: CDR1 SGHAT and CDR2 FQNNGV. This CDR3 is built from 16 residues. V shed 5 bases and J 9 bases; nucleotides not matched to a gene: 16. The full variable domain, its missing parts supplied by reference TRBV11-2 and TRBJ2-1, is EAGVAQSPRYKIIEKRQSVAFWCNPISGHATLYWYQQILGQGPKLLIQFQNNGVVDDSQLPKDRFSAERLKGVDSTLKIQPAKLEDSAVYLCASSPRGLADLGEQFFGPGTRLTVL.

The CDR3 is CASSREGQHGETQYF. CDR3 DNA: TGCGCCAGCAGCCGCGAGGGCCAACACGGGGAGACCCAGTACTTC. The rearrangement uses TRBV5-1 and TRBJ2-5; TRBD2 is a possible D gene (5 bases). Trimming pared 4 bases from V and 5 bases from J, leaving 18 bases between. Germline V gives CDR1 SGHRS, CDR2 YFSETQ. This CDR3 contains 15 residues. Full variable domain (missing parts from reference TRBV5-1 and TRBJ2-5): KAGVTQTPRYLIKTRGQQVTLSCSPISGHRSVSWYQQTPGQGLQFLFEYFSETQRNKGNFPGRFSGRQFSNSRSEMNVSTLELGDSALYLCASSREGQHGETQYFGPGTRLLVL.

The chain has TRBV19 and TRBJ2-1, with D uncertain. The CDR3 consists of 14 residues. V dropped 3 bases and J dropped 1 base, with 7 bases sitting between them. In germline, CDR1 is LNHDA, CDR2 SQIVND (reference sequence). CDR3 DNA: TGTGCCAGTAGTATGCGAGCTTCCTACAATGAGCAGTTCTTC. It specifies CASSMRASYNEQFF.